This T cell receptor beta chain was documented in a study of persistence of HIV-infected CD4 T cells. This was the immunoSEQ version 4 assay in survey mode. TCRdb keeps only in-frame clones here, not all; method: immunoSEQ multiplex PCR. This sample carries about 64,000 clones, roughly 77% of them seen once, and the ten largest clones take more than 1.5%. This CDR3 is built from 14 residues. Deletions cut 3 bases from V and 1 base from J, with 11 bases between. The germline gives CDR1 SGHRS, CDR2 YFSETQ. An overlapping HIV-1 Gag peptide pool stimulated these cells at about 0.94 ug/peptide/mL. Sorted nonresponding memory CD4+ T cells were CD40L-negative, CD69-negative, CD45RO-high. This clone was detected only a few times. What it binds is not known.

The sample here was CD4+ T cells sorted from PBMCs after approximately 19-hour stimulation, taken from a patient who received antiretroviral therapy. The source is an adult man with HIV who was CMV-seropositive. V and J are TRBV5-1 and TRBJ2-7, with a possible D match to TRBD1 (6 bases). CDR3 sequence: CASSSLDRSYEQYF. The CDR3, as DNA: TGCGCCAGCAGCTCCCTCGACAGGTCCTACGAGCAGTACTTC.